These T cell receptor beta chains were read from a single sample in a study of shared clonotypes between healthy human individuals. The method was immunoSEQ multiplex PCR; TCRdb's version includes in-frame clones alone and lacks a portion of them. The sample yields millions of clones, less than 95% seen once. The source material was naive CD8+ T cells sorted from blood. The receptors were gathered from a man in his late teens or twenties in good health. Both conserved end residues are part of each CDR3. A D gene is named only where the DNA matches it firmly. Clone size appears in some rows only: once, few, many, or a class for an expanded clone.

CDR3 DNA,CDR3 protein,J gene,D gene,clone size,V gene
TGTGCAAGTCGCTTAGCGCCGGACAGGGAGTCCTCCTTAGGGACCCAGTACTTC,CASRLAPDRESSLGTQYF,TRBJ2-5,NA,NA,TRBV12-2
TGTGCCAGCAGCTTAATTGACCCAGCGGATTATGGCTACACCTTC,CASSLIDPADYGYTF,TRBJ1-2,NA,NA,TRBV7-6
TGTGCCAGCAGCTTGGATGGGGACGAGCAGTACTTC,CASSLDGDEQYF,TRBJ2-7,NA,NA,TRBV5-6
TGTGCCAGCAGCTTAGAGGGGCACAGGGCGTCTCACTACGAGCAGTACTTC,CASSLEGHRASHYEQYF,TRBJ2-7,NA,NA,TRBV7-2
TGCGCCAGCAGTGAGGGACTAGCGGACGAGCAGTACTTC,CASSEGLADEQYF,TRBJ2-7,TRBD2,few,TRBV10-1
TGTGCCAGCAGTTTGAAAGGGGGCGAGTGGGAGACCCAGTACTTC,CASSLKGGEWETQYF,TRBJ2-5,TRBD1,NA,TRBV28
TGTGCCAGCAGCTTGATCGGACAGATCACTGAAGCTTTCTTT,CASSLIGQITEAFF,TRBJ1-1,NA,NA,TRBV5-4
TGTGCCAGCAGCCAAAGCGGGGGGACCCCCTACGAGCAGTACTTC,CASSQSGGTPYEQYF,TRBJ2-7,TRBD2,NA,TRBV14
TGTGCCAGCAGTGAAAGCGGCGGAAGCTACGAGCAGTACTTC,CASSESGGSYEQYF,TRBJ2-7,NA,NA,TRBV6-1
TGCAGCGTTCTGGGACAGAACTACGAGCAGTACTTC,CSVLGQNYEQYF,TRBJ2-7,TRBD1,NA,TRBV29-1
TGTGCCAGCAGCCCCGAAACGGGCGTCTACGAGCAGTACTTC,CASSPETGVYEQYF,TRBJ2-7,NA,NA,TRBV5-4
TGTGCCAGCAGTGAAGGGGCGGGCGAGCAGTACTTC,CASSEGAGEQYF,TRBJ2-7,NA,NA,TRBV2
TGTGCCTGGGGGGTGGTTGGCACTGAAGCTTTCTTT,CAWGVVGTEAFF,TRBJ1-1,NA,NA,TRBV30
TGTGCCAGCAGTTTCTCGCGGGGGGCTGGACCGGGCTCCTACGAGCAGTACTTC,CASSFSRGAGPGSYEQYF,TRBJ2-7,TRBD2,NA,TRBV27
TGTGCCAGCAGCCCGCAGGGGATTCGTACCTATGAAGCTTTCTTT,CASSPQGIRTYEAFF,TRBJ1-1,NA,NA,TRBV7-9
TGTGCCAGCAGTTTACAGCCGGGCAATGAGCAGTTCTTC,CASSLQPGNEQFF,TRBJ2-1,NA,NA,TRBV28
TGTGCCAGCAGCGTAGGATCGACTGAAGCTTTCTTT,CASSVGSTEAFF,TRBJ1-1,NA,few,TRBV5-4
TGTGCCAGCAGTACCCGGGCCTCGGCCGATTATAACTATGGCTACACCTTC,CASSTRASADYNYGYTF,TRBJ1-2,NA,NA,TRBV27
TGTGCCAGCAGCCCCATTAGCGGAAGGGAGCAGTTCTTC,CASSPISGREQFF,TRBJ2-1,NA,NA,TRBV13
TGTGCCAGTAGTATCCCCCCCGGGACTAGCGGTCCAAGCACAGATACGCAGTATTTT,CASSIPPGTSGPSTDTQYF,TRBJ2-3,TRBD2,NA,TRBV19
TGTGCCAGCAGTGAACCAACAGGGGGGGAGGACACCATATATTTT,CASSEPTGGEDTIYF,TRBJ1-3,TRBD1,NA,TRBV2
TGCGCCAGCAGTGTGGGGTCACAGCCCCAGCATTTT,CASSVGSQPQHF,TRBJ1-5,NA,NA,TRBV4-1
TGTGCCAGCAGTTACTTCCGGGGGGGCACAGATACGCAGTATTTT,CASSYFRGGTDTQYF,TRBJ2-3,TRBD2,once,TRBV6-5
TGTGCCAGCAGCTTAGATTGGCAGGGGGAAAATTCACCCCTCCACTTT,CASSLDWQGENSPLHF,TRBJ1-6,TRBD1,NA,TRBV11-3
TGCAGCGTTGACTCCGGGTATGGCACTGAAGCTTTCTTT,CSVDSGYGTEAFF,TRBJ1-1,NA,NA,TRBV29-1
TGCGCCAGCAGCCCTCGTCTGAACACTGAAGCTTTCTTT,CASSPRLNTEAFF,TRBJ1-1,NA,NA,TRBV4-1
TGTGCCAGCGGCTTACAGGGGGGCGTGAATTCACCCCTCCACTTT,CASGLQGGVNSPLHF,TRBJ1-6,TRBD1,NA,TRBV27
TGTGCCAGCAGCCCGTCCTCAAGGGAGACCCAGTACTTC,CASSPSSRETQYF,TRBJ2-5,NA,NA,TRBV7-9
TGCGCCAGCAGCAGTAGCGGGAGAGGGTACCACGAGCAGTACTTC,CASSSSGRGYHEQYF,TRBJ2-7,TRBD2,NA,TRBV4-1
TGTGCCAGCAGCTTGCGGCAGGGGGAAAAACTGTTTTTT,CASSLRQGEKLFF,TRBJ1-4,NA,NA,TRBV7-6
TGTGCCAGCAGCGTAGAGAGCGGGGGGTATAGCACAGATACGCAGTATTTT,CASSVESGGYSTDTQYF,TRBJ2-3,TRBD2,once,TRBV9
TGTGCCAGCAGCTTGCATAACGAGGACACTGAAGCTTTCTTT,CASSLHNEDTEAFF,TRBJ1-1,NA,NA,TRBV5-4
TGTGCCATCAGTACGGACAGGGACTCCTACGAGCAGTACTTC,CAISTDRDSYEQYF,TRBJ2-7,TRBD1,NA,TRBV10-3
TGCGCCAGCAGGACCGCTAGCGGGGGGGCGATCAATGAGCAGTTCTTC,CASRTASGGAINEQFF,TRBJ2-1,TRBD2,once,TRBV5-1
TGTGCCAGTAGTACCTACGGACTCTCCTCCTACGAGCAGTACTTC,CASSTYGLSSYEQYF,TRBJ2-7,NA,NA,TRBV19
TGTGCCAGCAGCTTGGACGGGAGCTCCTACGAGCAGTACTTC,CASSLDGSSYEQYF,TRBJ2-7,NA,NA,TRBV6-5
TGTGCCAGTAGCTCCGGGGGGAGCAATCAGCCCCAGCATTTT,CASSSGGSNQPQHF,TRBJ1-5,NA,NA,TRBV19
TGTGCCAGCAGCGTAGGATCATCCTACGAGCAGTACTTC,CASSVGSSYEQYF,TRBJ2-7,NA,once,TRBV9
TGTGCCAGCAGTTTTTACGGCAATCAGCCCCAGCATTTT,CASSFYGNQPQHF,TRBJ1-5,NA,NA,TRBV27
TGTGCCAGCAGTGAATGGGCTGAAGGGACAGGGAACACCGGGGAGCTGTTTTTT,CASSEWAEGTGNTGELFF,TRBJ2-2,TRBD1,NA,TRBV25-1
TGTGCCAGCAGCGTAGGTAGACAGCTCTCTGGAAACACCATATATTTT,CASSVGRQLSGNTIYF,TRBJ1-3,NA,NA,TRBV9
TGTGCCAGCAGCTTGGATTGGGGACAGGGGGACACTGGGGCCAACGTCCTGACTTTC,CASSLDWGQGDTGANVLTF,TRBJ2-6,TRBD1,NA,TRBV5-6
TGTGCCACCAGCAGAGCCCCCTCGCTAGCGGGAGTCGAGCAGTACTTC,CATSRAPSLAGVEQYF,TRBJ2-7,TRBD2,NA,TRBV15
TGCGCCAGCAGCTTGGATGCGGGGGGCAACAATGAGCAGTTCTTC,CASSLDAGGNNEQFF,TRBJ2-1,TRBD2,NA,TRBV5-1